This T cell receptor beta chain emerged from a study of T-cell reconstitution after alpha-beta-depleted transplantation in children (dated by TCRdb to 2016 to 2017). Regarding the research as a whole: The study quantitatively tracked T-cell immune reconstitution after TCRalphabeta/CD19-depleted allogeneic hematopoietic cell transplantation in children using TCR repertoire profiling. The full study reports these points: The apparently early recovery of alphabetaT-cell counts about two months after transplant reportedly depended on only several hundred rapidly expanded clones that came from non-depleted graft cells. Over the following months the frequencies of hyperexpanded clones went down, and after one year T-cell counts and TCRbeta diversity were mostly credited to newly produced T cells. In some patients, the high TCRbeta diversity seen at day 60 was put down to recipient T cells and intrathymic progenitors that had survived conditioning.

In the case of this clonotype: The antigen it binds to is not known. Base qualities were left out, and no much larger clone turns up one base away.

The library was prepared using PCR. Sequencing instrument: Illumina HiSeq 2500. TCR libraries were prepared with molecular barcoding, using unique molecular identifiers to normalize TCRbeta repertoire quantification. Using fastp at Q25 and MiXCR, TCRdb reprocessed the public reads and kept productive beta chains. Each record represents a unique CDR3 protein, reported with the most common genes and DNA among its rows. The sample yields about 980,000 distinct CDR3 sequences; roughly 29% were counted once. The ten largest clones take up about 28% of the sample. Via the germline V gene, CDR1 is SGHAT and CDR2 FQNNGV. From cysteine to phenylalanine, the CDR3 is 15 amino acids long. The retained sequence is limited to the CDR3, 45 bases, with the frame set at the first base. V is cut by 5 bases and J by 3 bases, and the space between the germline ends is 16 bases. The treatment or condition tag for this specimen amounts to: allogeneic hematopoietic cell transplantation with graft depleted of TCRalphabeta T cells and CD19 B cells. The children who served as transplant recipients had been given grafts of TCRalphabeta/CD19-depleted allogeneic hematopoietic cells.

The chain uses TRBV11-2 and TRBJ1-2; the D region possibly corresponds to TRBD1 (5 bases align). The material sequenced was PBMCs, mostly from graft donor cells, taken 360 days after TCRalphabeta/CD19-depleted stem cell transplant. This receptor was identified in a boy in the first two years of life who had a stem cell transplant for SCID, so the T cells may come from the graft donor. The nucleotide sequence reads TGTGCCAGCAGCCGGGAGGGGACGAGGGACTATGGCTACACCTTC. It specifies CASSREGTRDYGYTF. The variable domain in full, with residues beyond the CDR3 obtained from the reference TRBV11-2 and TRBJ1-2 genes, is EAGVAQSPRYKIIEKRQSVAFWCNPISGHATLYWYQQILGQGPKLLIQFQNNGVVDDSQLPKDRFSAERLKGVDSTLKIQPAKLEDSAVYLCASSREGTRDYGYTFGSGTRLTVV.